Detailed here is one TCR beta chain. The antigen is undetermined. This entry is derived from a study of cytomegalovirus exposure and HLA in healthy donors. Study at large: The study placed roughly four fifths of its approximately 400 genotyped donors in the Caucasian-associated ancestry cluster.

J was trimmed by 0 bases and V by 5 bases; bases with no gene match: 6. Germline assignment: CDR1 SGHTA and CDR2 FQGTGA. The CDR3 is made up of 15 amino acids. Notes on the study in general: Overall, about 160 TCR beta chains were annotated as cytomegalovirus-associated. Presence/absence analyses took donor sequencing depth as roughly uniform. Reportedly, TCR beta sequences accurately predicted HLA-A and HLA-B alleles in most subjects.

In the PCR, 60 Vbeta and 13 Jbeta primers were used. The assay was immunoSEQ multiplex PCR, and TCRdb's table has in-frame clones only and misses some. The repertoire holds roughly 200,000 clones, with roughly 83% as singletons. The receptor's source is a boy aged 2 to 9 in good health and CMV-seronegative. This chain links TRBV7-3 with TRBJ2-7, with 8 nucleotides matching TRBD2. The specimen sequenced was PBMCs. Written as DNA, the CDR3 is TGTGCCAGCAGCGTGATAGCGGGGAGCTCCTACGAGCAGTACTTC. This translates into CASSVIAGSSYEQYF.